These T cell receptor beta chains were read from a single sample in a study of cytomegalovirus exposure and HLA in healthy donors. Using immunoSEQ multiplex PCR, the repertoire was profiled, and TCRdb retains in-frame clones only, with some absent. This sample carries 110,000 to 150,000 clones, around 80% of them seen once, and the ten largest clones take about 3%. The sequencing input was PBMCs. The receptors derive from a man aged 40-49 years in good health and CMV-seronegative. The CDR3 runs from the conserved cysteine through the conserved F or W. A D gene is named only where the DNA matches it firmly. The size entry is marked missing in some rows and otherwise reads once, few, many or a size class.

V gene	D gene	J gene	clone size	CDR3 DNA	CDR3 protein
TRBV5-1	TRBD1	TRBJ1-5	few	TGCGCCAGCAGCCCGGGACAGGGAAGGCAGCCCCAGCATTTT	CASSPGQGRQPQHF
TRBV12-5	-	TRBJ1-2	-	TGTGCTAGTGGTTTGCCGGGGGATGGCTACACCTTC	CASGLPGDGYTF
TRBV2	-	TRBJ1-5	few	TGTGCCAGCAGACGGACAGCTAGCAATCAGCCCCAGCATTTT	CASRRTASNQPQHF
TRBV15	-	TRBJ1-3	-	TGTGCCACCAGCCGCGGCCGAAACACCATATATTTT	CATSRGRNTIYF
TRBV19	TRBD1	TRBJ1-2	-	TGTGCCAGTATCGACAGGGCTGCTAACTATGGCTACACCTTC	CASIDRAANYGYTF
TRBV9	TRBD1	TRBJ1-3	-	TGTGCCAGCAGCACAGGGGGGGAGAGCTCTGGAAACACCATATATTTT	CASSTGGESSGNTIYF
TRBV19	TRBD1	TRBJ2-4	once	TGTGCCAGTAGTACTATGGACAGGGATCGACGGGGCATTCAGTACTTC	CASSTMDRDRRGIQYF
TRBV4-1	-	TRBJ2-7	-	TGCGCCAGCAGCCAAAACAGGGAACGGGCCTTCTACGAGCAGTACTTC	CASSQNRERAFYEQYF
TRBV7-2	-	TRBJ2-7	-	TGTGCCAGCAGCTTAGCGCAGGGGTTGAACGAGCAGTACTTC	CASSLAQGLNEQYF
TRBV19	TRBD1	TRBJ2-7	-	TGTGCCAGTAGTGGGGAAATGCGACAGGGTAACTTCTACGAGCAGTACTTC	CASSGEMRQGNFYEQYF
TRBV5-1	-	TRBJ2-7	-	TGCGCCAGCAGCTTCAGGGCGTTGTTAAGCTCCTACGAGCAGTACTTC	CASSFRALLSSYEQYF
TRBV7-3	-	TRBJ2-5	-	TGTGCCAGCAGCTTAAGGGGGCCGGAGACCCAGTACTTC	CASSLRGPETQYF
TRBV2	-	TRBJ2-7	-	TGTGCCAGCCAGAACACGTTCACCTACGAGCAGTACTTC	CASQNTFTYEQYF
TRBV5-8	-	TRBJ2-7	-	TGTGCCAGCAGCTTGATCGACAAGCCCTACGAGCAGTACTTC	CASSLIDKPYEQYF
TRBV5-5	-	TRBJ1-1	-	TGTGCCAGCAGCTTAAACAGGGCCCCCCTGAGAGCTTTCTTT	CASSLNRAPLRAFF
TRBV18	-	TRBJ2-3	few	TGTGCCAGCTCACCTGGGGACAACACAGATACGCAGTATTTT	CASSPGDNTDTQYF
TRBV2	-	TRBJ2-2	-	TGTGCCAGCAGTGATACAGGTCCTAACACCGGGGAGCTGTTTTTT	CASSDTGPNTGELFF
TRBV29-1	-	TRBJ1-3	-	TGCAGCGTTGAAGACGAGGGCCTCGGCTCTGGAAACACCATATATTTT	CSVEDEGLGSGNTIYF
TRBV11-2	-	TRBJ2-1	-	TGTGCCAGCGGCGGACAGTTGTACAATGAGCAGTTCTTC	CASGGQLYNEQFF
TRBV6-5	-	TRBJ2-7	-	TGTGCCAGCAGTCAAAGGAGGGGTCCCTACGAGCAGTACTTC	CASSQRRGPYEQYF
TRBV5-1	TRBD1	TRBJ1-2	few	TGCGCCAGCAGCACTACCGGGACAGGTTATGGCTACACCTTC	CASSTTGTGYGYTF
TRBV7-9	TRBD1	TRBJ1-5	-	TGTGCCAGCAGCCGACCGGGACAGGGAACTCAGCCCCAGCATTTT	CASSRPGQGTQPQHF
TRBV5-1	TRBD2	TRBJ2-5	-	TGCGCCAGCAGCTCCGGGACTAGCGGGGGAGTGCAAGAGACCCAGTACTTC	CASSSGTSGGVQETQYF
TRBV2	TRBD1	TRBJ2-1	-	TGTGCCAGCAGTGTATACGGGACAGGGTTGACCAATGAGCAGTTCTTC	CASSVYGTGLTNEQFF
TRBV5-6	-	TRBJ1-2	few	TGTGCCAGCAGCTTATGGCGCGGTACAGGGAGTGGCTTC	CASSLWRGTGSGF
TRBV19	-	TRBJ2-7	-	TGTGCCAGTAGTATAGATCGGGCGAGGGTCTACGAGCAGTACTTC	CASSIDRARVYEQYF
TRBV7-3	-	TRBJ1-1	-	TGTGCCAGCAGCCCCCCGAGGCAGTTGAACACTGAAGCTTTCTTT	CASSPPRQLNTEAFF
TRBV9	-	TRBJ2-1	-	TGTGCCAGCAGCGTAGTTGGGGGGGCAATCTACAATGAGCAGTTCTTC	CASSVVGGAIYNEQFF
TRBV4-3	-	TRBJ2-3	once	TGCGCCAGCAGCCAAGAAGCCCTAGTGGGCACAGATACGCAGTATTTT	CASSQEALVGTDTQYF
TRBV27	-	TRBJ1-1	-	TGCGCCAGCAGTTCGGGTTGGGTGAACACTGAAGCTTTCTTT	CASSSGWVNTEAFF
TRBV18	TRBD2	TRBJ2-1	few	TGTGCCAGCTCACCCCGGACTAGCGGAAACAATGAGCAGTTCTTC	CASSPRTSGNNEQFF
TRBV4-1	TRBD2	TRBJ2-1	-	TGCGCCAGCAGCCAGTTCTCAGCGGGAATCCGAACCAATGAGCAGTTCTTC	CASSQFSAGIRTNEQFF
TRBV7-3	TRBD2	TRBJ2-3	-	TGTGCCAGCAGCTCCTATAGTAGCGGGGGGGCCGAAGGTACGCAGTATTTT	CASSSYSSGGAEGTQYF
TRBV19	-	TRBJ1-1	once	TGTGCCAGTAGTACGCCAGGGCGGACTGAAGCTTTCTTT	CASSTPGRTEAFF
TRBV7-6	-	TRBJ2-7	-	TGTGCCAGCAGCCTCGGGGACAAAGCCTACGAGCAGTACTTC	CASSLGDKAYEQYF
TRBV28	-	TRBJ2-2	-	TGTGCCACCCGCAGGGGGAACACCGGGGAGCTGTTTTTT	CATRRGNTGELFF
TRBV27	-	TRBJ2-1	-	TGTGCCAGCAGTTTACTGGGAGGGGGACACAATGAGCAGTTCTTC	CASSLLGGGHNEQFF
TRBV5-4	TRBD1	TRBJ2-5	-	TGTGCCAGCAGCATGGGACAGGGATCTCAAGAGACCCAGTACTTC	CASSMGQGSQETQYF
TRBV5-6	TRBD2	TRBJ2-1	-	TGTGCCAGCAGCTTGGTGGGGGGGTTGGGGGACCCCTCAGGGAATGAGCAGTTCTTC	CASSLVGGLGDPSGNEQFF
TRBV19	TRBD1	TRBJ1-6	-	TGTGCCAGTAGTATTTACATTACCGGCGGACAGGGGCTTCGTGTCCTCCACTTT	CASSIYITGGQGLRVLHF
TRBV5-6	TRBD1	TRBJ1-1	-	TGTGCCAGCAGCCCCGGGACAGGGGGGACAGCTTTCTTT	CASSPGTGGTAFF
TRBV13	TRBD1	TRBJ2-7	-	TGTGCCAGCAGCTCGCGAGGGACAGCTATTGGGGAGCAGTACTTC	CASSSRGTAIGEQYF
TRBV29-1	-	TRBJ2-1	once	TGCAGCGTTGAAGATTTAACCAGCTCCTACAATGAGCAGTTCTTC	CSVEDLTSSYNEQFF
TRBV4-1	-	TRBJ1-5	few	TGCGCCAGCAGCCAAGATGTCGGCAAGAGGGGCAATCAGCCCCAGCATTTT	CASSQDVGKRGNQPQHF
TRBV7-9	-	TRBJ2-1	-	TGTGCCAGCAGCCCGGAGGTACCGTCGTGGAATGAGCAGTTCTTC	CASSPEVPSWNEQFF
TRBV6-5	-	TRBJ2-1	-	TGTGCCAGCAGTCAGGAGGGGGGGGCATACAATGAGCAGTTCTTC	CASSQEGGAYNEQFF
TRBV5-5	-	TRBJ1-2	-	TGTGCCAGCAGCTTACTAAGGGGCCACACCTTC	CASSLLRGHTF
TRBV27	-	TRBJ2-7	-	TGTGCCAGCAGAGGGCGGGACTCCTACGAGCAGTACTTC	CASRGRDSYEQYF
TRBV7-6	TRBD2	TRBJ2-7	-	TGTGCCAGCAGTCCCTCTAGCGGAGAGACCTACGAGCAGTACTTC	CASSPSSGETYEQYF
TRBV6-6	TRBD1	TRBJ2-1	-	TGTGCCAGCAGTTACTACAGGGGGTCCTACAATGAGCAGTTCTTC	CASSYYRGSYNEQFF
TRBV10-2	TRBD1	TRBJ2-7	few	TGCGCCAGCAGGGGACAGGGGATTTACGAGCAGTACTTC	CASRGQGIYEQYF
TRBV28	TRBD2	TRBJ2-3	-	TGTGCCAGCAGAGCGGGACTAGCGGGTTCTAACACAGATACGCAGTATTTT	CASRAGLAGSNTDTQYF
TRBV2	TRBD1	TRBJ2-7	-	TGTGCCAGCAGTGACACAGGGGGTAAAAACGAGCAGTACTTC	CASSDTGGKNEQYF
TRBV7-2	-	TRBJ2-5	-	TGTGCCAGCAGCTTAGGCGGGGTAAGGGAGACCCAGTACTTC	CASSLGGVRETQYF
TRBV25-1	-	TRBJ2-7	few	TGTGCCAGCAGTAATACTGGAGGGGGGGGCGAGCAGTACTTC	CASSNTGGGGEQYF
TRBV2	TRBD1	TRBJ1-4	-	TGTGCCAGCAGTGGACAGGGAGCTAATGAAAAACTGTTTTTT	CASSGQGANEKLFF